Shown below are 32 T cell receptor beta chains from a single sample sequenced in a study of CD4+ T cells in melanoma. TCRdb keeps only in-frame clones here, not all; method: immunoSEQ multiplex PCR. The sample lists roughly 110,000 clones; approximately 90% were seen once. The specimen sequenced was peripheral blood. Receptors originate from a human donor with melanoma.

The chain employs TRBV27 and TRBJ2-6; D call uncertain. The CDR3 contains 17 residues. Trimming pared 5 bases from V and 1 base from J, leaving 15 bases between. Germline CDR1 reads MNHEY; CDR2 reads SMNVEV (reference sequence). The CDR3 spells CASSPSVAASGANVLTF. The CDR3, as DNA: TGTGCCAGCAGTCCCAGCGTCGCGGCGTCTGGGGCCAACGTCCTGACTTTC.

The chain employs TRBV5-5 and TRBJ2-2; perhaps TRBD1 as D (5 bases). Trimming cost V 3 bases and J 0 bases, with 9 bases left between them. CDR1 and CDR2 from the germline V gene are SGHKS and YYEKEE (reference sequence). The CDR3 covers 15 residues. This CDR3 is CASSSTAANTGELFF. CDR3 DNA: TGTGCCAGCAGCTCGACAGCCGCGAACACCGGGGAGCTGTTTTTT.

The chain carries TRBV7-8 and TRBJ2-7; 10 bases fit TRBD1. The CDR3 covers 15 residues. The ends lost 4 bases at V and 4 bases at J; junction bases unmatched: 7. The germline CDR1 and CDR2 sequences are SGHVS and FQNEAQ. The CDR3 DNA reads TGTGCCAGCAGCTCCCGGGACAGGGGAATTTACGAGCAGTACTTC. Its translation is CASSSRDRGIYEQYF.

This clone was seen a few times. The V gene is TRBV4-3, the J gene TRBJ2-3; D tentatively reads TRBD1 or TRBD2 (5 bases each). The germline V and J ends were trimmed by 0 bases and 6 bases, with 10 bases remaining between them. Per the germline V gene, CDR1 is LGHNA and CDR2 is YSLEER. There are 14 residues in the CDR3. The DNA for the CDR3 is TGCGCCAGCAGCCAAGATTCGGGGCGGGATACGCAGTATTTT. This gives the protein CASSQDSGRDTQYF.

The chain recombines TRBV5-4 with TRBJ2-1; 12 bases line up with TRBD2. This CDR3 spans 14 amino acids. Germline CDR1 and CDR2: SGHNT and YYREEE (reference sequence). V gave up 0 bases and J gave up 9 bases; unmatched junction bases: 1. The CDR3 protein is CASSLGLAGVEQFF. The DNA of the CDR3 is TGTGCCAGCAGCTTGGGACTAGCGGGGGTTGAGCAGTTCTTC. The entire variable domain, with the rest obtained from reference TRBV5-4 and TRBJ2-1, is as follows: ETGVTQSPTHLIKTRGQQVTLRCSSQSGHNTVSWYQQALGQGPQFIFQYYREEENGRGNFPPRFSGLQFPNYSSELNVNALELDDSALYLCASSLGLAGVEQFFGPGTRLTVL.

This chain uses TRBV5-6 with TRBJ2-7; 10 bases line up with TRBD1. CDR1 SGHDT and CDR2 YYEEEE come from the germline V gene. The V segment lost 4 bases and the J segment 5 bases; nucleotides outside the gene matches: 12. This CDR3 spans 16 amino acids. The chain's CDR3 is CASSPWGQGRFNEQYF. CDR3 nucleotide sequence: TGTGCCAGCAGCCCCTGGGGACAGGGGAGATTCAACGAGCAGTACTTC.

The V and J genes are TRBV6-5 and TRBJ2-6, with 7 bases that match TRBD1. The CDR3 loop spans 15 amino acids. Germline V gene data show CDR1 as MNHEY and CDR2 as SVGAGI. The V gene end was trimmed by 6 bases and the J gene end by 0 bases; junction bases not matched to a gene: 2. CDR3 amino acids: CASRTGNSGANVLTF. CDR3 nucleotide sequence: TGTGCCAGCAGGACAGGGAACTCTGGGGCCAACGTCCTGACTTTC.

The rearrangement joins TRBV5-8 to TRBJ2-7; possible D gene TRBD2, 6 bases. The germline CDR1 and CDR2 sequences are SGHTS and YDEGEE. The ends were cut back, 6 bases at V and 1 base at J, with 14 bases in the middle. This CDR3 has 14 amino acids. CDR3 protein: CASTQRRDSYEQYF. The CDR3 DNA reads TGTGCCAGCACCCAGAGGAGGGATTCCTACGAGCAGTACTTC.

This clone was observed once. The chain is built from TRBV2 and TRBJ2-5; 8 nucleotides match TRBD2. The CDR3 runs 15 residues. Germline CDR1 and CDR2: SNHLY and FYNNEI. The V segment lost 8 bases and the J segment 5 bases; nucleotides outside the gene matches: 13. This chain's CDR3 is CASATLAGGAETQYF. CDR3 sequence (DNA): TGTGCCAGCGCTACCCTTGCGGGGGGCGCTGAGACCCAGTACTTC.

About this clone: The same CDR3 arises from other DNA sequences in this sample as well. This chain links TRBV7-9 with TRBJ1-3; D unclear. With 5 bases removed from V and 4 bases from J, the gap between germline ends came to 9 bases. The CDR3 is 13 amino acids. The germline gives CDR1 SEHNR, CDR2 FQNEAQ (reference sequence). The CDR3, as DNA: TGTGCCAGCAGCCCAGGAAGCGGAAACACCATATATTTT. Protein: CASSPGSGNTIYF.

This clone has a handful of counts. V and J are TRBV9 and TRBJ2-1; the D is unclear. V was pared by 3 bases and J by 5 bases, with 3 bases between. The CDR3 loop spans 11 amino acids. CDR1 SGDLS and CDR2 YYNGEE come from the germline V gene. CDR3 bases: TGTGCCAGCAGCGAAAACAATGAGCAGTTCTTC. As protein: CASSENNEQFF.

This chain connects TRBV5-1 to TRBJ2-3; 14 nucleotides line up with TRBD2. Germline CDR1 and CDR2: SGHRS and YFSETQ. V gave up 0 bases and J gave up 4 bases; unmatched junction bases: 1. The CDR3 spans 16 residues. This CDR3 is CASSLGGLAGADTQYF. The CDR3 DNA sequence: TGCGCCAGCAGCTTGGGGGGACTAGCGGGAGCAGATACGCAGTATTTT.

V and J are TRBV7-9 and TRBJ2-2; tentatively, D is TRBD2 (7 bases). CDR1 SEHNR and CDR2 FQNEAQ come from the germline V gene (reference sequence). Trimming stripped 5 bases from V and 4 bases from J, with 14 bases between. The CDR3 is 15 residues long. For the CDR3, the DNA is TGTGCCAGCAGCCCAGGGGCGGGAGTCACCGGGGAGCTGTTTTTT. Amino acid sequence: CASSPGAGVTGELFF.

The chain links TRBV7-2 to TRBJ2-5; 15 bases align to TRBD2. The CDR3 spans 17 residues. Germline V CDR1 and CDR2: SGHTA, FQGNSA. V trimming: 5 bases; J trimming: 4 bases; junction bases outside the gene matches: 8. The CDR3 nucleotides are TGTGCCAGCAGCGGGACTAGCGGGGGGTTTTGGGGAGAGACCCAGTACTTC. Protein sequence: CASSGTSGGFWGETQYF.

This chain links TRBV19 with TRBJ2-7, with D unresolved. The CDR3 is made up of 13 amino acids. Germline CDR1 is LNHDA and CDR2 is SQIVND (reference sequence). Trimming stripped 6 bases from V and 2 bases from J, with 11 bases between. The chain's CDR3 is CASSPSDPYEQYF. In DNA form, the CDR3 reads TGTGCCAGTAGCCCTTCGGATCCCTACGAGCAGTACTTC.

The rearrangement links TRBV7-8 to TRBJ2-3; 8 nucleotides agree with TRBD2. Germline CDR1 is SGHVS and CDR2 is FQNEAQ. V lost 5 bases to trimming and J lost 4 bases; unmatched junction nucleotides: 14. This CDR3 has 17 residues. The CDR3 region is CASSRPPGGGLSDTQYF. The CDR3 DNA is TGTGCCAGCAGCCGACCGCCCGGCGGGGGGCTGTCAGATACGCAGTATTTT.

The chain carries TRBV7-9 and TRBJ2-7, with TRBD2 matching over 14 bases. Per germline, CDR1 SEHNR and CDR2 FQNEAQ (reference sequence). With 4 bases clipped from V and 5 bases from J, the junction kept 7 bases outside the gene matches. The CDR3 has 16 amino acids. The CDR3 DNA reads TGTGCCAGCAGCTCCCGACTAGCGGGAGGGCCTGACGAGCAGTACTTC. This translates into CASSSRLAGGPDEQYF.

V usage is TRBV4-3 and J usage is TRBJ2-4; D not resolved. V lost 0 bases and J lost 7, with 7 bases in between. The CDR3 loop spans 13 amino acids. The germline CDR1 and CDR2 sequences are LGHNA and YSLEER. The CDR3 DNA is TGCGCCAGCAGCCAAGATCTCGTGAACATTCAGTACTTC. Its translation is CASSQDLVNIQYF.

The chain couples TRBV9 to TRBJ1-1, with D possibly TRBD1 on 5 matching bases. Looked up from germline, CDR1 is SGDLS and CDR2 is YYNGEE. Trimming left V 2 bases short and J 6 bases short, with 17 bases between. This CDR3 has 15 residues. CDR3 DNA: TGTGCCAGCAGCGTCTTCCCCGGGGGTATGGCTGAAGCTTTCTTT. It is translated as CASSVFPGGMAEAFF.

This chain links TRBV18 with TRBJ2-7, with D perhaps TRBD1 or TRBD2 (5 bases each). Germline CDR1 and CDR2: KGHSH and LQKENI. The ends were cut back, 6 bases at V and 7 bases at J, with 22 bases in the middle. This CDR3 has 15 residues. The CDR3, as DNA: TGTGCCAGCTCGTCGCCAGGGTTAGGGTCGGGGGAGCAGTACTTC. Translating it yields CASSSPGLGSGEQYF.

The rearrangement uses TRBV4-1 and TRBJ1-1; maybe TRBD1 (5 bases). Germline-derived CDR1 and CDR2 are MGHRA and YSYEKL. V lost 2 bases and J 3 bases, leaving 19 bases between the germline ends. This CDR3 region has 17 residues. The DNA of the CDR3 is TGCGCCAGCAGCCAACCGGGAAGGGGCCCTTCCCACACTGAAGCTTTCTTT. Protein sequence: CASSQPGRGPSHTEAFF.

V and J are TRBV7-2 and TRBJ1-2, with D tentatively TRBD1 (5 bases). Germline values: CDR1 SGHTA, CDR2 FQGNSA. Trimming took off 4 bases at V and 8 bases at J, with 17 bases between the two ends. The CDR3 extends over 14 amino acids. The CDR3 sequence: CASSSFAGRGGYTF. DNA for the CDR3: TGTGCCAGCAGCTCCTTCGCGGGGCGCGGGGGCTACACCTTC.

V and J are TRBV7-9 and TRBJ2-3; no clear D gene. Between the trimmed V and J ends, which lost 10 bases and 3 bases, there was a span of 14 bases. This CDR3 has 13 residues. Germline lookup yields CDR1 SEHNR and CDR2 FQNEAQ (reference sequence). The DNA of the CDR3 is TGTGCCACCGGCGGTGGTGGGACAGATACGCAGTATTTT. Translation: CATGGGGTDTQYF.

This clone has just one count. The chain recombines TRBV5-1 with TRBJ1-2; 8 positions match TRBD1. From germline, CDR1 is SGHRS and CDR2 YFSETQ. Trimming cost V 5 bases and J 6 bases; bases outside gene matches: 21. CDR3 size: 18 residues. The CDR3 sequence: CASSREPRDRLRADGYTF. CDR3 bases: TGCGCCAGCAGTAGAGAACCCCGGGACAGGTTGAGAGCGGATGGCTACACCTTC.

The CDR3 coding sequence is TGTGCCAGCAGCACCCGACTGCGCGACCGGGAGCTGTTTTTT. It encodes CASSTRLRDRELFF. The V and J genes are TRBV21-1 and TRBJ2-2; TRBD2, the D gene given by the table, was not confirmed from the DNA. TRBV21-1 is deemed a pseudogene. The CDR3 sequence is 14 residues long.

The chain joins TRBV4-1 to TRBJ1-1; D not certain. This CDR3 is built from 15 residues. Trimming removed 1 base at V and 2 bases at J, with 11 bases between. Germline CDR1 reads MGHRA; CDR2 reads YSYEKL. Here the CDR3 reads CASSQGWGENTEAFF. CDR3 in DNA: TGCGCCAGCAGCCAAGGGTGGGGAGAAAACACTGAAGCTTTCTTT.

CDR3 nucleotides: TGTGCCAGCAGTGAAAGGCGGGATTACGAGCAGTACTTC. Encoded protein: CASSERRDYEQYF. The chain recombines TRBV6-1 with TRBJ2-7, with a weak D call TRBD2 (6 bases). V was clipped by 2 bases and J by 4 bases, with 9 bases between them. The CDR3 contains 13 residues. Germline loops: CDR1 MNHNS, CDR2 SASEGT.

This chain links TRBV7-6 with TRBJ1-2, with 10 nucleotides matching TRBD1. After removal of 4 bases from V and 7 bases from J, the junction contained 9 bases not matched to a gene. The length of the CDR3 is 15 residues. Germline V gene lookup returns CDR1 SGHVS and CDR2 FNYEAQ. The CDR3 nucleotides read TGTGCCAGCAGCTCTTCGACAGGGGGCTTCAGTGGCTACACCTTC. Encoded protein: CASSSSTGGFSGYTF.

This rearrangement joins TRBV19 to TRBJ2-1; 10 bases are a match to TRBD1. Germline CDR1 LNHDA, CDR2 SQIVND (reference sequence). J lost 12 bases, V lost 10 bases, and 15 bases had no gene match. The CDR3 has 14 amino acids. For the CDR3, the DNA is TGTGCCACCGACCGATACCCGGGACAGGGGCGGCAGTTCTTC. Translated: CATDRYPGQGRQFF.

The chain is built from TRBV10-3 and TRBJ1-3; D gene unclear. The CDR3 totals 16 residues. The V gene's germline CDR1 is ENHRY and CDR2 SYGVKD. The V gene lost 3 bases and the J gene lost 0 bases, with 12 bases spanning the gap. This chain's CDR3 is CAISDPVLHSGNTIYF. For the CDR3, the DNA is TGTGCCATCAGTGACCCGGTCCTCCACTCTGGAAACACCATATATTTT.

The genes are TRBV9 and TRBJ2-1, with 8 bases fitting TRBD2. The CDR3 is 15 amino acids. Germline CDR1 is SGDLS and CDR2 is YYNGEE. The junction had 3 bases not matched to a gene; V was cut back by 3 bases and J by 1 base. The CDR3 is CASSESGGSYNEQFF. CDR3 coding DNA: TGTGCCAGCAGCGAGAGCGGGGGTTCCTACAATGAGCAGTTCTTC.

Regarding this clone: One end of the junction is discordant with germline, which a read error may explain. The chain uses TRBV30 and TRBJ2-5; D ambiguous. Germline CDR1 reads GTSNPN; CDR2 reads SVGIG (reference sequence). This CDR3 region has 15 residues. This CDR3 is CAWSVDTHYHETQYF. DNA of the CDR3: TGTGCCTGGAGTGTCGATACACATTACCACGAGACCCAGTACTTC.